These 20 T cell receptor beta chains originate from one sample sequenced in a study of PD-L1 blockade in urothelial cancer. Time point defined: pretreatment peripheral blood. Measured with immunoSEQ multiplex PCR; TCRdb has only the in-frame clones, and not every one. The data contain 45,000 to 55,000 clones, 75% to 85% of them singletons. The material was PBMCs, obtained around atezolizumab (anti-PD-L1) treatment. Receptor source: a man between 65 and 80 years old with urothelial cancer.

The chain employs TRBV7-9 and TRBJ2-7; 8 bases are shared with TRBD2. CDR3 length: 13 amino acids. V dropped 1 base and J dropped 7; count of bases not matched to a gene: 3. Germline CDR1 reads SEHNR; CDR2 reads FQNEAQ (reference sequence). The CDR3 reads CASSLELAGEQYF. CDR3 coding DNA: TGTGCCAGCAGCTTAGAATTAGCGGGGGAGCAGTACTTC.

This rearrangement joins TRBV7-9 to TRBJ2-3; TRBD2 matches at 7 bases. Germline CDR1 SEHNR, CDR2 FQNEAQ (reference sequence). The CDR3 is 14 residues long. V was clipped by 5 bases and J by 1 base; unmatched bases: 3. CDR3 bases: TGTGCCAGCAGCGGGAGCGGGGGCACAGATACGCAGTATTTT. Translation gives CASSGSGGTDTQYF.

The chain has TRBV30 and TRBJ1-2; 8 bases are shared with TRBD1. V shed 3 bases, J shed 7 bases, and the junction held 7 bases outside the gene matches. CDR1 is GTSNPN and CDR2 is SVGIG in the germline V gene (reference sequence). There are 13 residues in the CDR3. The CDR3 DNA follows: TGTGCCTGGAGAACGGACAGGGAAGGTGGCTACACCTTC. This sequence encodes CAWRTDREGGYTF.

The J gene is TRBJ2-5, the V gene TRBV6-6, with D tentatively TRBD1 (6 bases). The CDR3 has 14 amino acids. Germline values: CDR1 MNHNY, CDR2 SVGAGI (reference sequence). The V and J ends lost 0 bases and 5 bases respectively, with 10 bases between them. DNA for the CDR3: TGTGCCAGCAGTTACTCGGACAGTCCGGAGACCCAGTACTTC. It encodes CASSYSDSPETQYF.

V gene TRBV15 combines with J gene TRBJ2-7; the D is unclear. The V end lost 0 bases, the J end lost 0 bases, and 9 bases lay between the germline ends. CDR3 size: 15 residues. Germline CDR1 LNHNV, CDR2 YYDKDF (reference sequence). CDR3 loop: CATSRDIQSSYEQYF. CDR3 nucleotides: TGTGCCACCAGCAGAGATATACAGTCCTCCTACGAGCAGTACTTC.

This clone was recorded once. The rearrangement uses TRBV19 and TRBJ2-2, with 8 nucleotides matching TRBD2. The CDR3 has 16 amino acids. CDR1 and CDR2 (germline): LNHDA, SQIVND (reference sequence). The J segment lost 1 base and the V segment lost 1 base, leaving 2 bases of the junction unmatched. CDR3 protein: CASSIVAGGNTGELFF. The CDR3 nucleotides read TGTGCCAGTAGTATAGTTGCGGGAGGGAACACCGGGGAGCTGTTTTTT.

This clone rates as medium-sized. Other nucleotide sequences in the sample specify the same CDR3. The rearrangement uses TRBV5-6 and TRBJ1-3; maybe TRBD1 (5 bases). V lost 1 base, J lost 0 bases, and 14 bases lay in between. CDR1 and CDR2 from the germline V gene are SGHDT and YYEEEE. The CDR3 extends over 17 amino acids. The CDR3 reads CASSLTGWGSSGNTIYF. The CDR3 DNA reads TGTGCCAGCAGCTTGACAGGATGGGGAAGCTCTGGAAACACCATATATTTT. The whole variable domain, remainder taken from reference TRBV5-6 and TRBJ1-3, is DAGVTQSPTHLIKTRGQQVTLRCSPKSGHDTVSWYQQALGQGPQFIFQYYEEEERQRGNFPDRFSGHQFPNYSSELNVNALLLGDSALYLCASSLTGWGSSGNTIYFGEGSWLTVV.

This clone showed up just a few times. V and J are TRBV27 and TRBJ1-1, with 9 bases lining up with TRBD1. CDR1 is MNHEY and CDR2 is SMNVEV in the germline V gene (reference sequence). V trimming: 6 bases; J trimming: 5 bases; junction bases outside the gene matches: 7. This CDR3 has 14 residues. The CDR3 DNA follows: TGTGCCAGCAGCCCCGGACAGGGGAGGACTGAAGCTTTCTTT. Protein product: CASSPGQGRTEAFF.

The chain couples TRBV28 to TRBJ2-5; tentative D call: TRBD1 (5 bases). Germline V gene sequence: CDR1 MDHEN, CDR2 SYDVKM. The CDR3 has 14 residues. Trimming took 4 bases from V and 4 from J, leaving 13 bases between them. CDR3: CASSWTRSSETQYF. CDR3 in DNA: TGTGCCAGCAGTTGGACAAGGTCTTCAGAGACCCAGTACTTC.

The gene calls are TRBV28 and TRBJ2-2; 7 bases match TRBD1. Germline CDR1 MDHEN, CDR2 SYDVKM. Unmatched junction bases numbered 2, after V lost 5 bases and J lost 2 bases. The length of the CDR3 is 14 residues. The CDR3 DNA sequence: TGTGCCAGCAGTGACAGGGTAAACACCGGGGAGCTGTTTTTT. Its protein is CASSDRVNTGELFF. Using reference TRBV28 and TRBJ2-2 for the parts outside the CDR3, the full variable domain is DVKVTQSSRYLVKRTGEKVFLECVQDMDHENMFWYRQDPGLGLRLIYFSYDVKMKEKGDIPEGYSVSREKKERFSLILESASTNQTSMYLCASSDRVNTGELFFGEGSRLTVL.

The count of this clone is one. The chain couples TRBV5-6 to TRBJ2-2, with TRBD2 matching 11 bases. V lost 0 bases to trimming and J lost 4 bases; unmatched junction nucleotides: 2. CDR3 length: 16 residues. CDR1 SGHDT and CDR2 YYEEEE come from the germline V gene. The DNA of the CDR3 is TGTGCCAGCAGCTTGGGCCTAGCGGGAGGCACCGGGGAGCTGTTTTTT. Its translation is CASSLGLAGGTGELFF.

This clone has only a few counts. The V gene is TRBV6-5, the J gene TRBJ1-1, with D possibly TRBD1 on 5 matching bases. Germline CDR1 and CDR2: MNHEY and SVGAGI. Trimming pared 4 bases from V and 1 base from J, leaving 16 bases between. The CDR3 consists of 16 residues. CDR3 protein: CASSSPAGRSNTEAFF. CDR3 nucleotides: TGTGCCAGCAGTTCACCGGCGGGACGGTCGAACACTGAAGCTTTCTTT.

The V and J genes are TRBV9 and TRBJ2-3; TRBD2 is a possible D gene (6 bases). This CDR3 region has 18 residues. The V gene's germline CDR1 is SGDLS and CDR2 YYNGEE. The germline V and J ends were trimmed by 0 bases and 0 bases, with 17 bases remaining between them. The CDR3: CASSVALGRGGSTDTQYF. The CDR3 bases are TGTGCCAGCAGCGTAGCTCTGGGAAGGGGAGGCAGCACAGATACGCAGTATTTT.

The genes are TRBV5-1 and TRBJ2-1; 11 bases map to TRBD2. This CDR3 is 18 amino acids long. With V trimmed by 0 bases and J by 1 base, 6 bases remained unmatched. Per the germline V gene, CDR1 is SGHRS and CDR2 is YFSETQ. The DNA of the CDR3 is TGCGCCAGCAGCTTGGCTATAATAGCGGGAGGGTCCTACAATGAGCAGTTCTTC. Protein: CASSLAIIAGGSYNEQFF.

This rearrangement joins TRBV5-5 to TRBJ2-7, with TRBD1 as a possible D gene (6 bases). Trimming removed 0 bases at V and 3 bases at J, with 13 bases between. The germline V gene has CDR1 SGHKS and CDR2 YYEKEE (reference sequence). The CDR3 contains 15 residues. CDR3 region: CASSLGRGTNYEQYF. CDR3 nucleotides: TGTGCCAGCAGCTTGGGTAGGGGGACAAACTACGAGCAGTACTTC.

The chain employs TRBV5-1 and TRBJ2-7; 8 bases map to TRBD2. Per germline, CDR1 SGHRS and CDR2 YFSETQ. This CDR3 comprises 18 residues. The V segment lost 0 bases and the J segment 3 bases; nucleotides outside the gene matches: 14. The CDR3 DNA reads TGCGCCAGCAGCTTGGCGGTGCGGGAGGCCCCCTTGGTCTACGAGCAGTACTTC. It is translated as CASSLAVREAPLVYEQYF.

This clone has only one observation. The junction shows a germline mismatch at one end, possibly a read error. The chain couples TRBV2 to TRBJ2-7, with no clear D. The V gene's germline CDR1 is SNHLY and CDR2 FYNNEI. The CDR3 loop spans 12 amino acids. In DNA, the CDR3 is TGTGCCGGCAGCCCAGCGACCTACGAGCAGTACTTC. It codes for CAGSPATYEQYF.

This chain joins TRBV14 and TRBJ2-3; a possible D gene is TRBD2 (5 bases). V was shortened by 4 bases and J by 11 bases, with 28 bases between the two germline ends. The CDR3 runs to 17 residues. Germline values: CDR1 SGHDN, CDR2 FVKESK. This CDR3 reads CASSLIGGPTSGWVQYF. The CDR3 DNA reads as TGTGCCAGCAGCCTAATCGGTGGTCCGACTTCGGGGTGGGTGCAGTATTTT.

In this sample, this clone turned up once. The J gene is TRBJ2-5, the V gene TRBV7-3; D may be TRBD1 (5 bases). The length of the CDR3 is 13 residues. Trimming cost V 1 base and J 5 bases, with 8 bases left between them. Looked up from germline, CDR1 is SGHTA and CDR2 is FQGTGA. The CDR3 loop reads CASSLNQGETQYF. The CDR3, as DNA: TGTGCCAGCAGCTTAAACCAGGGCGAGACCCAGTACTTC.

This chain uses TRBV11-3 with TRBJ2-1; D is possibly TRBD1 (5 bases). CDR1 is SGHNT, CDR2 YENEEA, per germline. CDR3 length: 16 amino acids. Trimming removed 0 bases from V and 6 bases from J, with 15 bases in between. CDR3 loop: CASSLDGRDGSNEQFF. In nucleotides, the CDR3 is TGTGCCAGCAGCTTAGACGGCAGGGATGGTTCCAATGAGCAGTTCTTC. Combining the CDR3 with reference TRBV11-3 and TRBJ2-1 gives the whole variable domain EAGVVQSPRYKIIEKKQPVAFWCNPISGHNTLYWYLQNLGQGPELLIRYENEEAVDDSQLPKDRFSAERLKGVDSTLKIQPAELGDSAVYLCASSLDGRDGSNEQFFGPGTRLTVL.